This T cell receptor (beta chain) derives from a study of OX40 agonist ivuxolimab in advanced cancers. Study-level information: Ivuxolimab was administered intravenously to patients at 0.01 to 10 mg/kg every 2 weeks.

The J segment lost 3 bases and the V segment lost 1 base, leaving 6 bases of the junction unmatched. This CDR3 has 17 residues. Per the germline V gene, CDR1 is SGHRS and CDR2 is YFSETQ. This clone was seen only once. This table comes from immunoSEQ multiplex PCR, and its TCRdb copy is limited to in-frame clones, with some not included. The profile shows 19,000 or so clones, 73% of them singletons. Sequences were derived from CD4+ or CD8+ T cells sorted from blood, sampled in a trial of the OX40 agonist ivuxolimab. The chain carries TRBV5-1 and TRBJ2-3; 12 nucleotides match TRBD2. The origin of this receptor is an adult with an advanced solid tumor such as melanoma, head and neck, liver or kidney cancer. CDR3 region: CASSLPSGRAETDTQYF. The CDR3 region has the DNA TGCGCCAGCAGCTTGCCTAGCGGGAGGGCCGAGACAGATACGCAGTATTTT.